Shown below are 12 T cell receptor beta chains from a single sample sequenced in a study of OX40 agonist ivuxolimab in advanced cancers. The assay was immunoSEQ multiplex PCR, and TCRdb's table has in-frame clones only and misses some. The table shows some 81,000 clones, with 80% to 90% occurring only once. The sequenced sample was CD4+ or CD8+ T cells sorted from blood, obtained in a trial of the OX40 agonist ivuxolimab. Receptors were obtained from an adult with an advanced solid tumor such as melanoma, head and neck, liver or kidney cancer.

The chain links TRBV30 to TRBJ1-2; D is unresolved. Germline-derived CDR1 and CDR2 are GTSNPN and SVGIG (reference sequence). V was trimmed by 5 bases and J by 2 bases, leaving 12 bases between them. There are 13 residues in the CDR3. CDR3 sequence (DNA): TGTGCCTGGCAGACGGATAACAACTATGGCTACACCTTC. Its protein product is CAWQTDNNYGYTF. Variable domain in full (rest from reference TRBV30 and TRBJ1-2): SQTIHQWPATLVQPVGSPLSLECTVEGTSNPNLYWYRQAAGRGLQLLFYSVGIGQISSEVPQNLSASRPQDRQFILSSKKLLLSDSGFYLCAWQTDNNYGYTFGSGTRLTVV.

The V gene is TRBV11-2, the J gene TRBJ2-3; 12 nucleotides agree with TRBD2. Germline V gives CDR1 SGHAT, CDR2 FQNNGV. V gave up 5 bases and J gave up 3 bases; unmatched junction bases: 6. CDR3 length: 16 residues. CDR3 sequence: CASSLQTSGRTDTQYF. The CDR3 coding sequence is TGTGCCAGCAGCCTACAGACTAGCGGGAGAACAGATACGCAGTATTTT.

This chain uses TRBV5-4 with TRBJ2-4; TRBD2 might be the D (6 bases). The CDR3 contains 14 residues. Germline-derived CDR1 and CDR2 are SGHNT and YYREEE (reference sequence). Trimming shortened V by 4 bases and J by 8 bases, and 16 bases separated the two germline ends. As DNA, the CDR3 is TGTGCCAGCAGCCCGGGACTCCCGCGTGACATTCAGTACTTC. Translation gives CASSPGLPRDIQYF.

This chain uses TRBV7-9 with TRBJ1-2; D remains unclear. The CDR3 loop spans 15 amino acids. Trimming took off 7 bases at V and 4 bases at J, with 19 bases between the two ends. Germline CDR1 is SEHNR and CDR2 is FQNEAQ (reference sequence). The CDR3 DNA reads TGTGCCAGCACCCGGAGGGAGGGCTTACTCTATGGCTACACCTTC. Its protein product is CASTRREGLLYGYTF.

The CDR3 DNA is TGCGCCAGCAGCCAAGACAGGAACACTGAAGCTTTCTTT. It yields the protein CASSQDRNTEAFF. The V call is TRBV4-1, the J call TRBJ1-1; D unresolved. V lost 0 bases and J lost 1, with 3 bases in between. The CDR3 totals 13 residues. Germline CDR1 and CDR2: MGHRA and YSYEKL.

The chain couples TRBV7-2 to TRBJ2-1; TRBD2 agrees at 7 bases. The CDR3 runs to 15 residues. The J segment lost 6 bases and the V segment lost 5 bases, leaving 10 bases of the junction unmatched. The germline V gene has CDR1 SGHTA and CDR2 FQGNSA. The CDR3 bases are TGTGCCAGCAGCCTAAGACGGGGGGAGGGCAATGAGCAGTTCTTC. This encodes CASSLRRGEGNEQFF. The full variable domain, completed using reference TRBV7-2 and TRBJ2-1, is GAGVSQSPSNKVTEKGKDVELRCDPISGHTALYWYRQSLGQGLEFLIYFQGNSAPDKSGLPSDRFSAERTGGSVSTLTIQRTQQEDSAVYLCASSLRRGEGNEQFFGPGTRLTVL.

This sequence joins TRBV18 and TRBJ2-7; D unclear. Trimming stripped 2 bases from V and 6 bases from J, with 5 bases between. The CDR3 is made up of 11 amino acids. CDR1 and CDR2 (germline): KGHSH, LQKENI. Here the CDR3 DNA reads TGTGCCAGCTCACCAGGTTCCGAGCAGTACTTC. It is translated as CASSPGSEQYF.

This clone was observed a handful of times. The chain has TRBV11-2 and TRBJ2-1; no clear D gene. The CDR3 loop spans 12 amino acids. Germline-derived CDR1 and CDR2 are SGHAT and FQNNGV. The germline V and J ends were trimmed by 5 bases and 6 bases, with 8 bases remaining between them. The CDR3 spells CASSPYSNEQFF. The CDR3 nucleotides read TGTGCCAGCAGCCCCTATAGCAATGAGCAGTTCTTC.

The chain employs TRBV6-1 and TRBJ1-2; D is ambiguous. The V gene's germline CDR1 is MNHNS and CDR2 SASEGT. Trimming removed 1 base at V and 4 bases at J, with 4 bases between. The CDR3 is 12 residues long. The CDR3 here is CASSEGSYGYTF. CDR3 sequence (DNA): TGTGCCAGCAGTGAAGGGTCCTATGGCTACACCTTC.

The CDR3 DNA sequence: TGTGCCAGCAGCTACGGGACAGGGAGCTCCTACAATGAGCAGTTCTTC. Its translation: CASSYGTGSSYNEQFF. The V gene is TRBV5-5, the J gene TRBJ2-1, with 9 nucleotides matching TRBD1. The CDR3 sequence is 16 residues long. In germline, CDR1 is SGHKS, CDR2 YYEKEE (reference sequence). Trimming at V came to 3 bases and at J to 0 bases, leaving 4 bases not matched to a gene.

This clone came up a few times. The chain recombines TRBV7-2 with TRBJ2-1; D call uncertain. This CDR3 spans 14 amino acids. Trimming took 4 bases from V and 9 from J, leaving 16 bases between them. The germline V gene encodes CDR1 SGHTA and CDR2 FQGNSA. The CDR3 here is CASSYRGGQGEQFF. DNA of the CDR3: TGTGCCAGCAGCTACAGAGGCGGCCAAGGTGAGCAGTTCTTC.

This clone was counted only a few times. V usage is TRBV13 and J usage is TRBJ1-4; D remains unclear. Between the trimmed V and J ends, which lost 5 bases and 8 bases, there was a span of 18 bases. The CDR3 contains 15 residues. Germline V gives CDR1 PRHDT, CDR2 FYEKMQ (reference sequence). The CDR3 loop reads CASSLVGRGNEKLFF. The CDR3 nucleotides are TGTGCCAGCAGCCTCGTAGGGCGGGGTAACGAAAAACTGTTTTTT.